This T cell receptor (beta chain) was obtained from a study of cytomegalovirus exposure and HLA in healthy donors. Study findings and constraints: According to the study, roughly 160 TCR beta chains were cytomegalovirus-associated.

This clone appeared a few times. Its antigen remains unidentified. This PCR relied on a set of 60 Vbeta primers and 13 Jbeta primers. TCRdb's table, derived via immunoSEQ multiplex PCR, lists solely in-frame clones and lacks some. The top ten clones hold 15% to 18% of a sample with 200,000 to 250,000 clones, 65% to 80% of them seen once. J was trimmed by 5 bases and V by 1 base; bases with no gene match: 4. This CDR3 is 13 amino acids long. Germline lookup yields CDR1 GTSNPN and CDR2 SVGIG (reference sequence). This sequence was found in a middle-aged man in good health and CMV-seronegative. This sequence joins TRBV30 and TRBJ2-5; 7 nucleotides line up with TRBD2. Sequencing input: PBMCs. CDR3 residues: CAWSAGGVETQYF. In DNA form, the CDR3 reads TGTGCCTGGAGTGCGGGGGGTGTCGAGACCCAGTACTTC.